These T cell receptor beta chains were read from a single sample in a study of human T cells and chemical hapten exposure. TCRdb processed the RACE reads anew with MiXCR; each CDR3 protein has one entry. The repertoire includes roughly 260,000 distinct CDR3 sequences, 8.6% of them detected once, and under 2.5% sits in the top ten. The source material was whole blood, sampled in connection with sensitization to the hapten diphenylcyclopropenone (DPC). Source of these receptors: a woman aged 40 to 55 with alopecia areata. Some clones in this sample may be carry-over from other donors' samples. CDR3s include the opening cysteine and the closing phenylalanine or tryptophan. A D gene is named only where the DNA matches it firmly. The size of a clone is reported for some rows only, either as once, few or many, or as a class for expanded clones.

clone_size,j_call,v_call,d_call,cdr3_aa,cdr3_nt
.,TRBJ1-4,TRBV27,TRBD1,CASRPGQGSRGEKLFF,TGTGCCAGCAGACCGGGACAGGGTTCGAGAGGCGAAAAACTGTTTTTT
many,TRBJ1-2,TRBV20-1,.,CSASPGRLNYGYTF,TGCAGTGCTAGCCCCGGGAGATTAAACTATGGCTACACCTTC
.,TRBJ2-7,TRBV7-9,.,CASSLNGGIYEQYF,TGTGCCAGCAGCTTAAATGGGGGAATCTACGAGCAGTACTTC
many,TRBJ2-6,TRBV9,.,CASSPWDTRSGANVLTF,TGTGCCAGCAGCCCCTGGGACACTCGCTCTGGGGCCAACGTCCTGACTTTC
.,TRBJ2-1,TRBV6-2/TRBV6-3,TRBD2,CASSYRSGRDLSYNEQFF,TGTGCCAGCAGTTACCGTAGCGGGAGGGATCTCTCCTACAATGAGCAGTTCTTC
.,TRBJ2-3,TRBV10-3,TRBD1,CAISGTGARDTQYF,TGTGCCATCAGTGGGACAGGCGCGCGGGATACGCAGTATTTT
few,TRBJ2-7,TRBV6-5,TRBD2,CASSYDAGVAYEQYF,TGTGCCAGCAGTTACGATGCGGGAGTCGCCTACGAGCAGTACTTC
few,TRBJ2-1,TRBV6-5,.,CASSSNPGSLVGEQFF,TGTGCCAGCAGTTCAAATCCAGGGAGCCTTGTTGGGGAGCAGTTCTTC
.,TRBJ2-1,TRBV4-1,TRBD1,CASSRADPSGTGSYNEQFF,TGCGCCAGCAGCCGAGCAGACCCCTCCGGGACAGGTTCTTACAATGAGCAGTTCTTC
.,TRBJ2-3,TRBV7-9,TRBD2,CASSQTSSGDTQYF,TGTGCCAGCAGCCAGACTAGCTCGGGCGATACGCAGTATTTT
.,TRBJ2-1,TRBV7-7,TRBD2,CASAPGLAGVEQFF,TGTGCTAGCGCTCCGGGACTAGCGGGAGTTGAGCAGTTCTTC
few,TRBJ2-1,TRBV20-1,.,CSAPGLSNEQFF,TGCAGTGCCCCCGGACTCTCTAATGAGCAGTTCTTC
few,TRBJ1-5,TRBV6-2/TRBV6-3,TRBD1,CASSRQGQPQHF,TGTGCCAGCAGTCGACAGGGTCAGCCCCAGCATTTT
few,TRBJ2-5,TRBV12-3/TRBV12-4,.,CASSLTMKETQYF,TGTGCCAGCAGTTTAACGATGAAGGAGACCCAGTACTTC
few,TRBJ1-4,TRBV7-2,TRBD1,CASSSQGGGEKLFF,TGTGCCAGCAGCTCGCAGGGGGGTGGCGAAAAACTGTTTTTT
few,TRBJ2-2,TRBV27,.,CASSLRVGGELFF,TGTGCCAGCAGCCTGCGTGTGGGCGGGGAGCTGTTTTTT
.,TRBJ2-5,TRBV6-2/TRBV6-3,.,CANISGTGTQYF,TGTGCCAACATCAGCGGCACCGGGACCCAGTACTTC